These 10 T cell receptor beta chains came from one sample sequenced in a study of control samples from healthy donors and cancer patients (dated by TCRdb to about 2020). Receptor amplification or capture employed the immunoSEQ multiplex PCR assay. Imported from immuneACCESS, the table was reduced by TCRdb to in-frame sequences with V and J called. These copies leave out some clones; in studies compared against another copy, an unresolved V gene accounts for under half, and the cause of the remainder is not known. The sample table shows 190,000 or so clones, and about 93% are seen once. Together, the top ten hold more than 1.1% of the sample. Sequencing input: blood. The receptors here all came from a man younger than 30 in good health.

V gene TRBV5-1 combines with J gene TRBJ1-1; D remains ambiguous. There are 16 residues in the CDR3. Trimming cost V 4 bases and J 11 bases, with 27 bases left between them. From germline, CDR1 is SGHRS and CDR2 YFSETQ. The CDR3 sequence: CASSTAREGRGQMAFF. In DNA form, the CDR3 reads TGCGCCAGCAGCACGGCCCGCGAGGGAAGAGGTCAAATGGCTTTCTTT.

The V and J genes are TRBV4-2 and TRBJ1-6; the D is unclear. V was cut by 1 base and J by 8 bases, with 6 bases left in between. The length of the CDR3 is 13 residues. The germline CDR1 and CDR2 sequences are LGHNA and YNFKEQ. This CDR3 is CASSQGTDSPLHF. Here the CDR3 DNA reads TGTGCCAGCAGCCAAGGGACCGATTCACCCCTCCACTTT.

The V call is TRBV19, the J call TRBJ1-3, with D hard to call. Germline lookup yields CDR1 LNHDA and CDR2 SQIVND (reference sequence). There are 13 residues in the CDR3. V lost 7 bases and J 1 base, leaving 8 bases between the germline ends. The CDR3 loop is CASTSASGNTIYF. The CDR3 DNA reads as TGTGCCAGTACCTCGGCGTCTGGAAACACCATATATTTT. The entire variable domain, with the rest obtained from reference TRBV19 and TRBJ1-3, is as follows: DGGITQSPKYLFRKEGQNVTLSCEQNLNHDAMYWYRQDPGQGLRLIYYSQIVNDFQKGDIAEGYSVSREKKESFPLTVTSAQKNPTAFYLCASTSASGNTIYFGEGSWLTVV.

The chain has TRBV14 and TRBJ2-7; maybe TRBD1 (6 bases). The CDR3 loop spans 14 amino acids. The germline V gene has CDR1 SGHDN and CDR2 FVKESK. Trimming took off 0 bases at V and 2 bases at J, with 8 bases between the two ends. The CDR3 DNA reads as TGTGCCAGCAGCCAAGAAGACAGGCCCTACGAGCAGTACTTC. Encoded protein: CASSQEDRPYEQYF.

The chain employs TRBV6-1 and TRBJ1-4; unclear D gene. Germline assignment: CDR1 MNHNS and CDR2 SASEGT. Trimming stripped 2 bases from V and 0 bases from J, with 7 bases between. There are 15 residues in the CDR3. The CDR3 region is CASSEQVTTNEKLFF. The CDR3 bases are TGTGCCAGCAGTGAACAAGTTACAACTAATGAAAAACTGTTTTTT.

The chain carries TRBV30 and TRBJ1-1; no definite D call. In germline, CDR1 is GTSNPN, CDR2 SVGIG (reference sequence). The V gene lost 5 bases and the J gene lost 0 bases, with 10 bases spanning the gap. This CDR3 is built from 13 residues. CDR3 sequence: CAWARRLNTEAFF. As DNA, the CDR3 is TGTGCCTGGGCCAGACGGTTGAACACTGAAGCTTTCTTT.

This chain joins TRBV6-5 and TRBJ1-2; D gene uncertain. This CDR3 has 14 amino acids. V was pared by 0 bases and J by 1 base, with 6 bases between. Germline V gives CDR1 MNHEY, CDR2 SVGAGI. In nucleotides, the CDR3 is TGTGCCAGCAGTTACTCGGGCGGTAACTATGGCTACACCTTC. This encodes CASSYSGGNYGYTF.

This chain joins TRBV12-3 or TRBV12-4 and TRBJ1-4; D gene unclear. The CDR3 loop spans 13 amino acids. The ends were cut back, 8 bases at V and 9 bases at J, with 16 bases in the middle. The CDR3 protein is CASGLGSSKKLFF. CDR3 nucleotides: TGTGCCAGCGGACTGGGGAGTTCGAAAAAACTGTTTTTT.

About this clone: The germline gene is not matched at one end of the junction; a read error may be the cause. The chain uses TRBV5-4 and TRBJ1-6; D is unresolved. Germline V gene sequence: CDR1 SGHNT, CDR2 YYREEE (reference sequence). The CDR3 covers 12 residues. This CDR3 reads CASSLVGSSPSF. The CDR3 coding sequence is TGTGCCAGCAGCTTGGTTGGGTCTTCCCCCTCCTTT. The full variable domain, completed using reference TRBV5-4 and TRBJ1-6, is ETGVTQSPTHLIKTRGQQVTLRCSSQSGHNTVSWYQQALGQGPQFIFQYYREEENGRGNFPPRFSGLQFPNYSSELNVNALELDDSALYLCASSLVGSSPSFGNGTRLTVT.

CDR3 residues: CASFRGGSSPLHF. As DNA, the CDR3 is TGTGCCAGCTTCAGGGGAGGTTCTTCACCCCTCCACTTT. V and J are TRBV18 and TRBJ1-6; the D gene is possibly TRBD1 (6 bases). Between the trimmed V and J ends, which lost 7 bases and 9 bases, there was a span of 13 bases. CDR3 size: 13 residues. Germline CDR1 is KGHSH and CDR2 is LQKENI.